Each of the 26 T cell receptor beta chains below was sequenced from the same sample in a study of pediatric ulcerative colitis. Some clones are missing from TCRdb's copy, which holds only in-frame ones; the method was immunoSEQ multiplex PCR. The table includes about 37,000 clones, 60% to 75% detected once. The rectum was sampled with one to two pinch biopsies at colonoscopy. Sample: gut tissue. Every receptor here comes from a boy younger than 18 with severe ulcerative colitis.

The genes are TRBV2 and TRBJ1-1; D is undetermined. From germline, CDR1 is SNHLY and CDR2 FYNNEI. There are 11 residues in the CDR3. Trimming took off 6 bases at V and 4 bases at J, with 6 bases between the two ends. In nucleotides, the CDR3 is TGTGCCAGCAGGAGAGGCACTGAAGCTTTCTTT. It yields the protein CASRRGTEAFF. Full variable domain (missing parts from reference TRBV2 and TRBJ1-1): EPEVTQTPSHQVTQMGQEVILRCVPISNHLYFYWYRQILGQKVEFLVSFYNNEISEKSEIFDDQFSVERPDGSNFTLKIRSTKLEDSAMYFCASRRGTEAFFGQGTRLTVV.

The chain combines TRBV5-1 with TRBJ2-1, with 10 bases lining up with TRBD1. CDR1 and CDR2 from the germline V gene are SGHRS and YFSETQ. The CDR3 is 15 amino acids. Trimming removed 3 bases from V and 9 bases from J; junction bases left unmatched: 9. CDR3 region: CASSSRRQGASEQFF. The CDR3 region has the DNA TGCGCCAGCAGCTCGAGACGACAGGGGGCGAGTGAGCAGTTCTTC.

The chain carries TRBV18 and TRBJ2-5; TRBD1 might be the D (5 bases). The germline V and J ends were trimmed by 4 bases and 4 bases, with 10 bases remaining between them. Germline V lookup: CDR1 KGHSH, CDR2 LQKENI. This CDR3 has 13 amino acids. CDR3: CASSQGKGETQYF. Written as DNA, the CDR3 is TGTGCCAGCTCACAGGGGAAGGGAGAGACCCAGTACTTC.

The V call is TRBV2, the J call TRBJ1-5, with D possibly TRBD1 on 6 matching bases. V was pared by 10 bases and J by 2 bases, with 9 bases between. This CDR3 is 12 amino acids long. The V gene's germline CDR1 is SNHLY and CDR2 FYNNEI. CDR3 bases: TGTGCCACCCGACAGGGCAATCAGCCCCAGCATTTT. It yields the protein CATRQGNQPQHF.

The genes are TRBV5-4 and TRBJ1-2; D not resolved. The CDR3 runs 12 residues. Germline assignment: CDR1 SGHNT and CDR2 YYREEE (reference sequence). Between the trimmed V and J ends, which lost 4 bases and 7 bases, there was a span of 11 bases. As DNA, the CDR3 is TGTGCCAGCAGCCCCCTGGGTGGTGGCTACACCTTC. Protein: CASSPLGGGYTF.

J is TRBJ1-2 and V is TRBV2, with TRBD1 as a possible D gene (5 bases). The CDR3 consists of 16 residues. CDR1 is SNHLY, CDR2 FYNNEI, per germline. Trimming pared 6 bases from V and 9 bases from J, leaving 26 bases between. The CDR3 region is CASRQSGQFVISSYTF. CDR3 in DNA: TGTGCCAGCAGACAGTCGGGGCAGTTCGTGATTTCGAGCTACACCTTC.

This chain connects TRBV30 to TRBJ1-3; D remains unclear. Trimming left V 0 bases short and J 0 bases short, with 9 bases between. Germline V lookup: CDR1 GTSNPN, CDR2 SVGIG (reference sequence). The CDR3 contains 15 residues. For the CDR3, the DNA is TGTGCCTGGAGTGTAACCGGGTTCTCTGGAAACACCATATATTTT. Protein sequence: CAWSVTGFSGNTIYF. The full variable domain, in which reference TRBV30 and TRBJ1-3 provide the parts outside the CDR3, is SQTIHQWPATLVQPVGSPLSLECTVEGTSNPNLYWYRQAAGRGLQLLFYSVGIGQISSEVPQNLSASRPQDRQFILSSKKLLLSDSGFYLCAWSVTGFSGNTIYFGEGSWLTVV.

The rearrangement joins TRBV5-1 to TRBJ2-3; TRBD1 matches 7 bases. Germline-derived CDR1 and CDR2 are SGHRS and YFSETQ. Trimming cost V 8 bases and J 3 bases; bases outside gene matches: 9. This CDR3 region has 14 residues. CDR3 in amino acids: CASSGQAGTDTQYF. The DNA for the CDR3 is TGCGCCAGTAGTGGACAGGCAGGGACAGATACGCAGTATTTT. Full variable domain (remainder filled in from reference TRBV5-1 and TRBJ2-3): KAGVTQTPRYLIKTRGQQVTLSCSPISGHRSVSWYQQTPGQGLQFLFEYFSETQRNKGNFPGRFSGRQFSNSRSEMNVSTLELGDSALYLCASSGQAGTDTQYFGPGTRLTVL.

The V call is TRBV5-6, the J call TRBJ2-2, with TRBD1 matching 8 bases. The CDR3 has 17 residues. Germline CDR1 and CDR2: SGHDT and YYEEEE. V dropped 4 bases and J dropped 5; count of bases not matched to a gene: 13. CDR3 coding DNA: TGTGCCAGCAGCCGAGCCGACAGGGGAGTACGAACCGGGGAGCTGTTTTTT. Translation: CASSRADRGVRTGELFF.

The rearrangement uses TRBV18 and TRBJ1-2, with 8 bases aligning to TRBD1. The CDR3 is made up of 15 amino acids. J gave up 8 bases and V 3 bases, and 11 bases lay outside the gene matches. In germline, CDR1 is KGHSH, CDR2 LQKENI. This CDR3 reads CASSPTGGEVGGYTF. The CDR3 DNA follows: TGTGCCAGCTCACCCACAGGGGGAGAGGTAGGAGGCTACACCTTC.

This rearrangement joins TRBV6-4 to TRBJ1-1; possible D gene TRBD1, 6 bases. Germline V gene sequence: CDR1 MRHNA, CDR2 SNTAGT. The V and J ends lost 7 bases and 0 bases respectively, with 9 bases between them. The CDR3 length is 13 residues. The CDR3 nucleotides are TGTGCCAGCAAAGGACAGATGAACACTGAAGCTTTCTTT. It codes for CASKGQMNTEAFF.

The CDR3 nucleotides are TGTGCCAGCAGCTTAGTTCCAGGGGGAGAACTAATGAACACTGAAGCTTTCTTT. This sequence encodes CASSLVPGGELMNTEAFF. The chain is built from TRBV7-8 and TRBJ1-1, with 7 bases aligning to TRBD1. With 1 base clipped from V and 0 bases from J, the junction kept 11 bases outside the gene matches. There are 18 residues in the CDR3. Germline-derived CDR1 and CDR2 are SGHVS and FQNEAQ.

The chain combines TRBV5-4 with TRBJ2-7; a weak D match, TRBD1 (6 bases). CDR1 is SGHNT and CDR2 is YYREEE in the germline V gene (reference sequence). The CDR3 is 15 amino acids. Trimming removed 0 bases from V and 1 base from J, with 11 bases in between. The CDR3 loop is CASSLGQGSSYEQYF. CDR3 nucleotides: TGTGCCAGCAGCTTGGGGCAGGGGTCGTCCTACGAGCAGTACTTC.

The CDR3 sequence: CASSIQRGPQPQHF. As DNA, the CDR3 is TGTGCCAGTAGTATCCAACGGGGGCCTCAGCCCCAGCATTTT. J is TRBJ1-5 and V is TRBV19; TRBD1 is a possible D gene (6 bases). V was shortened by 3 bases and J by 6 bases, with 12 bases between the two germline ends. The CDR3 has 14 residues. CDR1 and CDR2 (germline): LNHDA, SQIVND (reference sequence).

This clone was recorded a few times. The chain uses TRBV7-6 and TRBJ2-2; D tentatively fits TRBD1 or TRBD2 (6 bases each). The CDR3 consists of 15 residues. The V end lost 5 bases, the J end lost 2 bases, and 12 bases lay between the germline ends. The germline V gene has CDR1 SGHVS and CDR2 FNYEAQ. DNA for the CDR3: TGTGCCAGCAGCCAGTGGGGGGCCAACACCGGGGAGCTGTTTTTT. Protein product: CASSQWGANTGELFF.

The chain employs TRBV9 and TRBJ2-1; D unclear. Germline V gene sequence: CDR1 SGDLS, CDR2 YYNGEE. V lost 3 bases and J lost 4, with 5 bases in between. This CDR3 spans 12 amino acids. The CDR3 loop is CASSASYNEQFF. Here the CDR3 DNA reads TGTGCCAGCAGCGCTTCATACAATGAGCAGTTCTTC.

The CDR3 bases are TGTGCCAGCAGCTTGTCCCATAACAGGGTCCAGCACTATGGCTACACCTTC. Translating gives CASSLSHNRVQHYGYTF. The chain links TRBV7-9 to TRBJ1-2, with D possibly matching TRBD1 (6 bases). Between the trimmed V and J ends, which lost 3 bases and 3 bases, there was a span of 20 bases. CDR3 length: 17 amino acids. Germline V gives CDR1 SEHNR, CDR2 FQNEAQ (reference sequence). The complete variable domain, with remaining parts taken from reference TRBV7-9 and TRBJ1-2, reads DTGVSQNPRHKITKRGQNVTFRCDPISEHNRLYWYRQTLGQGPEFLTYFQNEAQLEKSRLLSDRFSAERPKGSFSTLEIQRTEQGDSAMYLCASSLSHNRVQHYGYTFGSGTRLTVV.

This clone was seen once. The J gene is TRBJ2-2, the V gene TRBV25-1; D ambiguous. Trimming removed 6 bases from V and 0 bases from J, with 14 bases in between. CDR3 length equals 16 residues. Germline loops: CDR1 MGHDK, CDR2 SYGVNS. CDR3 DNA sequence: TGTGCCAGCAGGAGGCCTGCTGCAGCGAACACCGGGGAGCTGTTTTTT. Translating it yields CASRRPAAANTGELFF.

The chain uses TRBV9 and TRBJ2-5; 8 nucleotides line up with TRBD2. The CDR3 has 16 amino acids. CDR1 is SGDLS, CDR2 YYNGEE, per germline. With 1 base clipped from V and 2 bases from J, the junction kept 7 bases outside the gene matches. CDR3 nucleotides: TGTGCCAGCAGCGTAAGCGCGGGGGGCGATCAAGAGACCCAGTACTTC. It translates to CASSVSAGGDQETQYF.

V gene TRBV7-3 combines with J gene TRBJ2-3; D might be TRBD1 or TRBD2, each matching 6 bases. Trimming stripped 5 bases from V and 4 bases from J, with 13 bases between. The CDR3 loop spans 14 amino acids. Germline V gene lookup returns CDR1 SGHTA and CDR2 FQGTGA. The CDR3 nucleotides read TGTGCCAGCAGCCCGGGGGCCGGTGCAGATACGCAGTATTTT. Its translation: CASSPGAGADTQYF.

The V call is TRBV2, the J call TRBJ1-1; no firm D call. Germline V CDR1 and CDR2: SNHLY, FYNNEI. Trimming shortened V by 6 bases and J by 8 bases, and 10 bases separated the two germline ends. This CDR3 has 11 amino acids. CDR3 region: CASRGNREAFF. For the CDR3, the DNA is TGTGCCAGCAGGGGGAACCGAGAAGCTTTCTTT.

The chain couples TRBV6-1 to TRBJ1-2; 7 bases are shared with TRBD1. The ends lost 6 bases at V and 4 bases at J; junction bases unmatched: 11. The CDR3 has 15 amino acids. The germline gives CDR1 MNHNS, CDR2 SASEGT. DNA of the CDR3: TGTGCCAGCAGCCCGTCACCGGGACAGAGCTATGGCTACACCTTC. This codes for CASSPSPGQSYGYTF.

The rearrangement links TRBV19 to TRBJ1-1, with 9 nucleotides matching TRBD1. The germline gives CDR1 LNHDA, CDR2 SQIVND (reference sequence). J was trimmed by 5 bases and V by 1 base; bases with no gene match: 5. CDR3 length: 15 amino acids. The DNA of the CDR3 is TGTGCCAGTAGTATAGGAGGGACAGGGCCAACTGAAGCTTTCTTT. It encodes CASSIGGTGPTEAFF.

This chain joins TRBV11-1 and TRBJ2-1, with 9 bases identical to TRBD2. The CDR3 totals 16 residues. Germline CDR1 reads SGHAT; CDR2 reads FQDESV (reference sequence). The trim removed 5 bases at V and 10 bases at J, leaving 15 bases unmatched. CDR3 nucleotide sequence: TGTGCCAGCAGCCCCACCCTAGCGCGGGGGGGCGCCGAGCAGTTCTTC. It encodes CASSPTLARGGAEQFF.

The chain combines TRBV6-6 with TRBJ1-2, with D unclear. The CDR3 has 14 amino acids. Trimming took off 2 bases at V and 2 bases at J, with 9 bases between the two ends. Per the germline V gene, CDR1 is MNHNY and CDR2 is SVGAGI (reference sequence). The CDR3 reads CASSYGVGNYGYTF. CDR3 bases: TGTGCCAGCAGTTACGGGGTGGGAAACTATGGCTACACCTTC.

The chain joins TRBV19 to TRBJ1-2, with 12 bases that match TRBD1. The ends lost 7 bases at V and 8 bases at J; junction bases unmatched: 5. The CDR3 is made up of 13 amino acids. Germline V lookup: CDR1 LNHDA, CDR2 SQIVND (reference sequence). CDR3 in amino acids: CASNPGTGGGYTF. The CDR3 nucleotides are TGTGCCAGTAACCCCGGGACAGGGGGCGGCTACACCTTC. Full variable domain (missing parts from reference TRBV19 and TRBJ1-2): DGGITQSPKYLFRKEGQNVTLSCEQNLNHDAMYWYRQDPGQGLRLIYYSQIVNDFQKGDIAEGYSVSREKKESFPLTVTSAQKNPTAFYLCASNPGTGGGYTFGSGTRLTVV.